A single sample gave rise to the 32 T cell receptor beta chains below, sequenced in a study of identical twins. TCRdb reanalysed the 5' RACE reads using MiXCR and keeps one entry per CDR3 protein. The top ten hold around 2% of the sample, which has about 700,000 distinct CDR3 sequences, around 5.7% seen once. Sample: naive T cells sorted from blood. The receptor source for this set is a young man in good health.

The sample holds many counts of this clonotype. This rearrangement joins TRBV27 to TRBJ2-1, with TRBD2 matching 8 bases. Unmatched junction bases numbered 6, after V lost 3 bases and J lost 5 bases. The CDR3 extends over 15 amino acids. Germline CDR1 and CDR2: MNHEY and SMNVEV (reference sequence). The DNA of the CDR3 is TGTGCCAGCAGTTTGGTTGTTAGCGGGGACAATGAGCAGTTCTTC. This codes for CASSLVVSGDNEQFF.

This clonotype was detected ten times or more. The J gene is TRBJ2-5, the V gene TRBV20-1; 11 bases fit TRBD2. J was trimmed by 6 bases and V by 3 bases; bases with no gene match: 9. From germline, CDR1 is DFQATT and CDR2 SNEGSKA (reference sequence). CDR3 size: 15 residues. In DNA form, the CDR3 reads TGCAGTGCTAGCCCACTAGCGGGAGTTATGAAGACCCAGTACTTC. This translates into CSASPLAGVMKTQYF.

This clonotype was detected a few times. V usage is TRBV28 and J usage is TRBJ2-7; a weak D match, TRBD2 (7 bases). Germline V gives CDR1 MDHEN, CDR2 SYDVKM. The CDR3 has 15 amino acids. Deletions cut 3 bases from V and 4 bases from J, with 16 bases between. DNA of the CDR3: TGTGCCAGCAGTTTGGGGGGGGGCCGCAGTTACGAGCAGTACTTC. This encodes CASSLGGGRSYEQYF.

This clonotype was recorded many times. The CDR3 loop reads CSARRWEQGHQSYEQYF. The CDR3 DNA reads as TGCAGTGCTAGACGATGGGAGCAGGGGCATCAGTCCTACGAGCAGTACTTC. The chain is built from TRBV20-1 and TRBJ2-7; weak D call: TRBD1 (6 bases). This CDR3 region has 17 residues. CDR1 is DFQATT, CDR2 SNEGSKA, per germline (reference sequence). Deletions cut 2 bases from V and 1 base from J, with 21 bases between.

CDR3 loop: CASSPESHIQYF. Here the CDR3 DNA reads TGCGCCAGCAGCCCCGAAAGTCACATTCAGTACTTC. The chain joins TRBV5-1 to TRBJ2-4; D uncertain. Deletions cut 4 bases from V and 8 bases from J, with 10 bases between. CDR1 and CDR2 (germline): SGHRS, YFSETQ. CDR3 length: 12 amino acids. Using reference TRBV5-1 and TRBJ2-4 for the parts outside the CDR3, the full variable domain is KAGVTQTPRYLIKTRGQQVTLSCSPISGHRSVSWYQQTPGQGLQFLFEYFSETQRNKGNFPGRFSGRQFSNSRSEMNVSTLELGDSALYLCASSPESHIQYFGAGTRLSVL.

This clonotype was observed a handful of times. This sequence joins TRBV23-1 and TRBJ1-5, with D unclear. TRBV23-1 is given ORF status, its function remaining uncertain. The CDR3 totals 15 residues. Trimming left V 7 bases short and J 2 bases short, with 15 bases between. CDR3 nucleotide sequence: TGCGCCAGCACCTGGGCATGGCAGCGCAATCAGCCCCAGCATTTT. It yields the protein CASTWAWQRNQPQHF.

The table lists this clonotype with many counts. The gene calls are TRBV6-4 and TRBJ1-1; D is uncertain. CDR1 is MRHNA and CDR2 is SNTAGT in the germline V gene. This CDR3 contains 13 residues. The V and J ends lost 5 bases and 3 bases respectively, with 10 bases between them. The CDR3 bases are TGTGCCAGCAGTTCGGAAATGCACACTGAAGCTTTCTTT. Protein: CASSSEMHTEAFF.

This clonotype was recorded at least ten times. The chain uses TRBV7-3 and TRBJ2-1, with D tentatively TRBD2 (5 bases). Trimming left V 2 bases short and J 6 bases short, with 17 bases between. CDR1 is SGHTA, CDR2 FQGTGA, per germline. This CDR3 is 16 amino acids long. CDR3 nucleotide sequence: TGTGCCAGCAGCTTAGACTTACAATCGGGATTCAATGAGCAGTTCTTC. Amino acids: CASSLDLQSGFNEQFF.

The chain has TRBV29-1 and TRBJ2-7; D is undetermined. V dropped 1 base and J dropped 2 bases, with 15 bases sitting between them. This CDR3 has 15 amino acids. Germline values: CDR1 SQVTM, CDR2 ANQGSEA. The CDR3 protein is CSVEGPGRNPYEQYF. CDR3 bases: TGCAGCGTTGAAGGTCCTGGACGCAACCCCTACGAGCAGTACTTC.

The genes are TRBV5-1 and TRBJ2-7; 10 nucleotides align to TRBD2. The V gene's germline CDR1 is SGHRS and CDR2 YFSETQ. Trimming took 0 bases from V and 5 from J; bases not matched to a gene: 5. This CDR3 is built from 15 residues. CDR3 amino acids: CASSLALAGAHEQYF. DNA for the CDR3: TGCGCCAGCAGCTTGGCCCTAGCGGGAGCCCACGAGCAGTACTTC.

This clonotype was seen a handful of times. V gene TRBV12-3 or TRBV12-4 combines with J gene TRBJ2-7, with TRBD2 matching over 7 bases. V dropped 1 base and J dropped 4; count of bases not matched to a gene: 4. There are 14 residues in the CDR3. In nucleotides, the CDR3 is TGTGCCAGCAGTTTAGGAGCGGGAACATACGAGCAGTACTTC. Encoded protein: CASSLGAGTYEQYF.

This clonotype has ten or more counts. The V gene is TRBV6-1, the J gene TRBJ2-5, with TRBD1 identical over 7 bases. There are 14 residues in the CDR3. From germline, CDR1 is MNHNS and CDR2 SASEGT. V lost 6 bases and J lost 4; bases outside the gene matches: 8. CDR3 loop: CASSQTGRGETQYF. CDR3 coding DNA: TGTGCCAGCAGCCAGACAGGGAGAGGAGAGACCCAGTACTTC.

The table lists this clonotype with many counts. The rearrangement joins TRBV28 to TRBJ2-5; 10 bases align to TRBD1. The V gene end was trimmed by 3 bases and the J gene end by 4 bases; junction bases not matched to a gene: 2. The CDR3 loop spans 14 amino acids. Germline-derived CDR1 and CDR2 are MDHEN and SYDVKM. The CDR3 protein is CASSLGQGLETQYF. The CDR3 DNA is TGTGCCAGCAGTTTGGGACAGGGGTTAGAGACCCAGTACTTC.

This clonotype turned up a few times. This chain connects TRBV5-5 to TRBJ2-1, with D possibly TRBD2 on 6 matching bases. Germline CDR1 is SGHKS and CDR2 is YYEKEE (reference sequence). V was pared by 10 bases and J by 5 bases, with 16 bases between. The CDR3 extends over 13 amino acids. For the CDR3, the DNA is TGTGCCGTCTCACATAGCGGTAACAATGAGCAGTTCTTC. It yields the protein CAVSHSGNNEQFF.

This clonotype was counted ten times or more. V usage is TRBV29-1 and J usage is TRBJ2-3, with 7 bases aligning to TRBD1. J lost 2 bases, V lost 6 bases, and 11 bases had no gene match. CDR1 and CDR2 (germline): SQVTM, ANQGSEA. The CDR3 extends over 15 amino acids. The CDR3 spells CSVDPNRGHTDTQYF. CDR3 in DNA: TGCAGCGTCGACCCTAACAGGGGCCACACAGATACGCAGTATTTT.

The chain recombines TRBV19 with TRBJ1-5; D is perhaps TRBD1 (6 bases). The V end was cut by 3 bases, the J end by 0 bases, with 15 bases between. The CDR3 totals 17 residues. CDR1 and CDR2 from the germline V gene are LNHDA and SQIVND (reference sequence). CDR3 loop: CASSIAGGSDSNQPQHF. The CDR3 nucleotides read TGTGCCAGTAGTATTGCCGGGGGCAGCGATAGCAATCAGCCCCAGCATTTT.

In its sample, this clonotype was seen many times. A read error may account for a junction end that differs from germline. The chain couples TRBV5-1 to TRBJ2-3; no firm D call. The CDR3 spans 11 residues. Looked up from germline, CDR1 is SGHRS and CDR2 is YFSETQ. CDR3: CASSSRDTQYF. DNA for the CDR3: TGTGCCAGCAGTTCCCGGGATACGCAGTATTTT.

This clonotype was counted at least ten times. The rearrangement links TRBV6-2 or TRBV6-3 to TRBJ2-5; 8 nucleotides align to TRBD1. The CDR3 loop spans 13 amino acids. Trimming cost V 4 bases and J 5 bases; bases outside gene matches: 3. Germline V gene lookup returns CDR1 MNHEY and CDR2 SVGEGT. The CDR3 loop reads CASSWTGWETQYF. DNA for the CDR3: TGTGCCAGCAGTTGGACAGGGTGGGAGACCCAGTACTTC.

The chain has TRBV11-2 and TRBJ2-3; D is uncertain. This CDR3 is 14 amino acids long. Germline CDR1 SGHAT, CDR2 FQNNGV. Trimming took off 5 bases at V and 8 bases at J, with 17 bases between the two ends. This CDR3 reads CASSPPSLVVTQYF. Written as DNA, the CDR3 is TGTGCCAGCAGCCCGCCGTCTCTGGTTGTTACGCAGTATTTT. Complete variable domain (other parts from reference TRBV11-2 and TRBJ2-3): EAGVAQSPRYKIIEKRQSVAFWCNPISGHATLYWYQQILGQGPKLLIQFQNNGVVDDSQLPKDRFSAERLKGVDSTLKIQPAKLEDSAVYLCASSPPSLVVTQYFGPGTRLTVL.

This clonotype was detected ten times or more. The rearrangement joins TRBV7-2 to TRBJ2-7, with D possibly being TRBD1 (5 bases). From germline, CDR1 is SGHTA and CDR2 FQGNSA. The V end was cut by 2 bases, the J end by 6 bases, with 8 bases between. This CDR3 spans 12 amino acids. Written as DNA, the CDR3 is TGTGCCAGCAGCTTATCAGGGTCCGAGCAGTACTTC. Its translation: CASSLSGSEQYF.

A remark on this clonotype: A clone one base away is much larger, so this may be a read error. The CDR3 here is CASPEVTEAFF. CDR3 sequence (DNA): TGTGCCAGCCCCGAGGTGACTGAAGCTTTCTTT. This rearrangement joins TRBV6-1 to TRBJ1-1; the D is unclear. The CDR3 is made up of 11 amino acids. Trimming removed 8 bases at V and 5 bases at J, with 9 bases between. The germline V gene encodes CDR1 MNHNS and CDR2 SASEGT.

This chain links TRBV30 with TRBJ1-4; TRBD1 aligns across 8 bases. The CDR3 consists of 12 residues. With 1 base clipped from V and 8 bases from J, the junction kept 0 bases outside the gene matches. Per the germline V gene, CDR1 is GTSNPN and CDR2 is SVGIG (reference sequence). CDR3 amino acids: CAWSGDREKLFF. In nucleotides, the CDR3 is TGTGCCTGGAGTGGGGACAGGGAAAAACTGTTTTTT.

There are many counts of this clonotype. The chain carries TRBV27 and TRBJ2-5; D gene uncertain. The CDR3 extends over 15 amino acids. The V end lost 5 bases, the J end lost 0 bases, and 13 bases lay between the germline ends. CDR1 is MNHEY and CDR2 is SMNVEV in the germline V gene (reference sequence). The chain's CDR3 is CASSRLATYQETQYF. Written as DNA, the CDR3 is TGTGCCAGCAGTCGACTCGCAACCTACCAAGAGACCCAGTACTTC.

The V and J genes are TRBV19 and TRBJ1-5, with D possibly TRBD1 on 5 matching bases. The germline CDR1 and CDR2 sequences are LNHDA and SQIVND (reference sequence). The ends were cut back, 6 bases at V and 2 bases at J, with 26 bases in the middle. This CDR3 region has 19 residues. CDR3 sequence (DNA): TGTGCCAGTAGCCCACCGCAGGGAGGGTTCGTTTCGGGCAATCAGCCCCAGCATTTT. It specifies CASSPPQGGFVSGNQPQHF.

This clonotype has at least ten counts. The chain is built from TRBV6-6 and TRBJ2-7, with D maybe TRBD1 (5 bases). Trimming left V 6 bases short and J 5 bases short, with 14 bases between. Germline CDR1 and CDR2: MNHNY and SVGAGI (reference sequence). The CDR3 extends over 13 amino acids. CDR3 residues: CASSPLGRDEQYV. CDR3 nucleotide sequence: TGTGCCAGCAGCCCCTTAGGCAGGGACGAGCAGTACGTC.

At least ten counts were recorded for this clonotype. V is TRBV12-3 or TRBV12-4 and J is TRBJ2-5, with a weak D call TRBD1 (5 bases). This CDR3 is 14 amino acids long. Trimming removed 2 bases from V and 2 bases from J, with 9 bases in between. The CDR3 spells CASSLSGRQETQYF. CDR3 nucleotides: TGTGCCAGCAGTTTATCAGGGCGGCAAGAGACCCAGTACTTC.

This clonotype was detected only a few times. The chain couples TRBV18 to TRBJ1-5; 9 nucleotides line up with TRBD1. The CDR3 has 14 residues. Unmatched junction bases numbered 4, after V lost 6 bases and J lost 4 bases. Germline V lookup: CDR1 KGHSH, CDR2 LQKENI. The CDR3 loop is CASSGQGWNQPQHF. Written as DNA, the CDR3 is TGTGCCAGCTCTGGACAGGGGTGGAATCAGCCCCAGCATTTT.

The chain has TRBV6-6 and TRBJ2-5, with TRBD2 matching over 8 bases. The CDR3 is 13 amino acids. Germline V gives CDR1 MNHNY, CDR2 SVGAGI (reference sequence). J gave up 5 bases and V 7 bases, and 6 bases lay outside the gene matches. The CDR3 sequence is CASTVSSGETQYF. The CDR3 nucleotides are TGTGCCAGCACCGTGTCTAGCGGGGAGACCCAGTACTTC.

At least ten counts were recorded for this clonotype. The chain combines TRBV12-3 or TRBV12-4 with TRBJ2-5, with unresolved D. There are 13 residues in the CDR3. Trimming cost V 3 bases and J 5 bases, with 10 bases left between them. The CDR3 bases are TGTGCCAGCAGTTTGTTCAGCAGCGAGACCCAGTACTTC. It specifies CASSLFSSETQYF.

The V gene is TRBV14, the J gene TRBJ2-7; D is possibly TRBD2 (6 bases). The CDR3 runs to 16 residues. Deletions cut 4 bases from V and 0 bases from J, with 16 bases between. Per the germline V gene, CDR1 is SGHDN and CDR2 is FVKESK. This chain's CDR3 is CASSRSWDFPSYEQYF. CDR3 DNA: TGTGCCAGCAGCCGTTCTTGGGACTTTCCCTCCTACGAGCAGTACTTC.

There are many counts of this clonotype. The J gene is TRBJ2-1, the V gene TRBV7-9; 7 bases are a match to TRBD1. V trimming: 1 base; J trimming: 12 bases; junction bases outside the gene matches: 12. Germline CDR1 is SEHNR and CDR2 is FQNEAQ (reference sequence). The CDR3 spans 15 residues. The CDR3 bases are TGTGCCAGCAGCTTAGACCGGGACAGCCCGACTGGGCAGTTCTTC. The encoded protein is CASSLDRDSPTGQFF.

The V call is TRBV20-1, the J call TRBJ1-1; D unclear. Germline V gene data show CDR1 as DFQATT and CDR2 as SNEGSKA (reference sequence). CDR3 length: 14 amino acids. The V and J ends lost 6 bases and 3 bases respectively, with 17 bases between them. In nucleotides, the CDR3 is TGCAGTGCCTCCCCGGGGTGGAAGGACACTGAAGCTTTCTTT. It is translated as CSASPGWKDTEAFF.